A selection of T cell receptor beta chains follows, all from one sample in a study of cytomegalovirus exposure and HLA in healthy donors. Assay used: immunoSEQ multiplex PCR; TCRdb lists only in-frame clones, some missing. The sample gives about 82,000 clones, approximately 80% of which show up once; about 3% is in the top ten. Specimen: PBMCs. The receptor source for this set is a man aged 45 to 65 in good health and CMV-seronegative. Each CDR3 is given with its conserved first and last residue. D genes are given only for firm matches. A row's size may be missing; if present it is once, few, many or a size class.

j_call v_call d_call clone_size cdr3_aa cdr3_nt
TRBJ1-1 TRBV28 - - CASSFGGQMNTEAFF TGTGCCAGCAGTTTTGGTGGACAGATGAACACTGAAGCTTTCTTT
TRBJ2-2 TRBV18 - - CASSPSTGFTGELFF TGTGCCAGCTCACCATCGACAGGCTTCACCGGGGAGCTGTTTTTT
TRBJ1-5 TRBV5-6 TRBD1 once CASTLRTGGYSNQPQHF TGTGCCAGCACCCTCAGGACAGGGGGCTATAGCAATCAGCCCCAGCATTTT
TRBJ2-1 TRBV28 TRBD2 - CASSQQSGGRDEQFF TGTGCCAGCAGTCAGCAGAGCGGGGGGAGGGATGAGCAGTTCTTC
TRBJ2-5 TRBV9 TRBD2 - CASSPSGGQTPQETQYF TGTGCCAGCAGCCCCTCGGGGGGTCAAACACCACAAGAGACCCAGTACTTC
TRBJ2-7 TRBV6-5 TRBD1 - CASTPQGTDKGEQYF TGTGCCAGCACCCCTCAGGGGACAGATAAAGGGGAGCAGTACTTC
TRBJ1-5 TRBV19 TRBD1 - CASSTGQRNQPQHF TGTGCCAGTAGTACGGGACAGCGCAATCAGCCCCAGCATTTT
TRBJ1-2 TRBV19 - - CASSMSGLDGYTF TGTGCCAGTAGTATGTCAGGGTTGGATGGCTACACCTTC
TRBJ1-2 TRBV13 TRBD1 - CASSSTGDYGYTF TGTGCCAGCAGCTCAACAGGGGACTATGGCTACACCTTC
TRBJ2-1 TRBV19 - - CASSSSGNVYNEQFF TGTGCCAGTAGTTCCTCCGGGAACGTCTACAATGAGCAGTTCTTC
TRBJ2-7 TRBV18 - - CASSLAYEQYF TGTGCCAGCTCTCTCGCCTACGAGCAGTACTTC
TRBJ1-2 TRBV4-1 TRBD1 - CASSQDRNGQGGGYTF TGCGCCAGCAGCCAAGATCGGAACGGTCAGGGGGGCGGCTACACCTTC
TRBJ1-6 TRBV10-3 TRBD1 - CAIRRTGDNSPLHF TGTGCCATCAGGAGGACAGGGGATAATTCACCCCTCCACTTT
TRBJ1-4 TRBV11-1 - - CASSLEARANEKLFF TGTGCCAGCAGCTTAGAGGCGCGGGCTAATGAAAAACTGTTTTTT